This T cell receptor (beta chain) was captured by sequencing in a study of blood T cell repertoires in COVID-19. Overall study context: Italy, Spain and the United States were the sources of the convalescent and acute COVID-19 samples. From T cells, B-cell-depleted T cells, or PBMCs came the material, which was cDNA or gDNA.

Authors' methods: Estimation of nucleated cell counts relied on the amplification of reference gene primers. Sequencing used immunoSEQ multiplex PCR; TCRdb keeps in-frame clones, though not all of them. V and J calls and clone size are those listed in that table; D and trimming were worked out from the DNA. The table shows 70,000 or so clones, with 90% occurring only once. The germline V gene encodes CDR1 MNHEY and CDR2 SVGEGT. The CDR3 extends over 16 amino acids. V lost 2 bases and J 6 bases, leaving 19 bases between the germline ends. This sequence originates from a young woman with acute or convalescent COVID-19. This chain uses TRBV6-2 or TRBV6-3 with TRBJ1-1; D remains ambiguous. The sample consisted of peripheral blood. The CDR3, as DNA: TGTGCCAGCAGTTACAAAGTATGGGCAGAAAAACCTGAAGCTTTCTTT. It specifies CASSYKVWAEKPEAFF.